These 17 T cell receptor beta chains were all obtained from the same sample, sequenced in a study of control samples from healthy donors and cancer patients. Libraries were prepared by immunoSEQ multiplex PCR; TCRdb keeps only in-frame clonotypes and omits some of them. The table includes 70,000 to 100,000 clones, 91% detected once. The material sequenced was blood. These TCRs come from a man aged 45-65 years in good health.

This chain joins TRBV5-4 and TRBJ2-1; D gene uncertain. Germline V gene data show CDR1 as SGHNT and CDR2 as YYREEE (reference sequence). The V gene lost 4 bases and the J gene lost 0 bases, with 11 bases spanning the gap. This CDR3 is built from 15 residues. The CDR3 region is CASSIDASSYNEQFF. The CDR3 DNA follows: TGTGCCAGCAGCATCGACGCGAGCTCCTACAATGAGCAGTTCTTC.

The rearrangement links TRBV24-1 to TRBJ2-3; D gene uncertain. The V end lost 12 bases, the J end lost 2 bases, and 26 bases lay between the germline ends. The CDR3 is 17 amino acids. Germline CDR1 KGHDR, CDR2 SFDVKD. In DNA, the CDR3 is TGTGCCGGGGAAAAGGCGCTCATACAAAATTACACAGATACGCAGTATTTT. Translated, it gives CAGEKALIQNYTDTQYF.

The gene calls are TRBV5-8 and TRBJ1-1; 7 nucleotides line up with TRBD1. This CDR3 contains 13 residues. Trimming cost V 3 bases and J 4 bases; bases outside gene matches: 3. The V gene's germline CDR1 is SGHTS and CDR2 YDEGEE. CDR3 protein: CASSWNRGTEAFF. CDR3 nucleotide sequence: TGTGCCAGCAGCTGGAACAGGGGCACTGAAGCTTTCTTT.

The V and J genes are TRBV6-4 and TRBJ1-6; 8 positions agree with TRBD1. With V trimmed by 0 bases and J by 7 bases, 2 bases remained unmatched. The CDR3 has 15 amino acids. The germline CDR1 and CDR2 sequences are MRHNA and SNTAGT. Written as DNA, the CDR3 is TGTGCCAGCAGTGACTCCGACAGGGGAAATTCACCCCTCCACTTT. Encoded protein: CASSDSDRGNSPLHF.

V gene TRBV9 combines with J gene TRBJ1-1; D is undetermined. This CDR3 spans 15 amino acids. V gave up 2 bases and J gave up 0 bases, with 11 bases separating them. Germline CDR1 is SGDLS and CDR2 is YYNGEE. CDR3 protein: CASSVGRSVNTEAFF. The CDR3 DNA reads as TGTGCCAGCAGCGTTGGTCGTTCGGTGAACACTGAAGCTTTCTTT. Full variable domain (remainder filled in from reference TRBV9 and TRBJ1-1): DSGVTQTPKHLITATGQRVTLRCSPRSGDLSVYWYQQSLDQGLQFLIQYYNGEERAKGNILERFSAQQFPDLHSELNLSSLELGDSALYFCASSVGRSVNTEAFFGQGTRLTVV.

The genes are TRBV7-2 and TRBJ2-4; D might be TRBD2 (5 bases). CDR1 and CDR2 from the germline V gene are SGHTA and FQGNSA. This CDR3 spans 13 amino acids. Trimming cost V 5 bases and J 10 bases, with 15 bases left between them. The CDR3 spells CASSLDPPGIQYF. The CDR3, as DNA: TGTGCCAGCAGCCTCGACCCCCCGGGGATTCAGTACTTC.

The J gene is TRBJ2-3, the V gene TRBV5-4, with D maybe TRBD1 (5 bases). This CDR3 spans 16 amino acids. Germline V gene lookup returns CDR1 SGHNT and CDR2 YYREEE (reference sequence). V dropped 0 bases and J dropped 3 bases, with 14 bases sitting between them. The CDR3 protein is CASSLGINRQTDTQYF. CDR3 sequence (DNA): TGTGCCAGCAGCTTGGGGATAAACAGACAGACAGATACGCAGTATTTT.

This clone was counted a single time. Mismatch with germline at one junction end may stem from a read error. This chain joins TRBV24-1 and TRBJ2-7; TRBD1 matches at 9 bases. Germline assignment: CDR1 KGHDR and CDR2 SFDVKD. The CDR3 sequence is 15 residues long. The CDR3 bases are TGTGCCACCAGCGATTTGGGGGACAGGGTCCACGAGCAGTACTTC. This gives the protein CATSDLGDRVHEQYF.

CDR3 amino acids: CATSGGPGEQYF. The DNA of the CDR3 is TGTGCCACCAGTGGTGGGCCGGGAGAGCAGTACTTC. The V and J genes are TRBV24-1 and TRBJ2-7, with a possible D match to TRBD2 (5 bases). In germline, CDR1 is KGHDR, CDR2 SFDVKD. Trimming removed 5 bases from V and 7 bases from J, with 11 bases in between. The CDR3 length is 12 residues.

The V gene is TRBV12-3 or TRBV12-4, the J gene TRBJ1-5; no definite D call. The V gene lost 4 bases and the J gene lost 3 bases, with 7 bases spanning the gap. There are 13 residues in the CDR3. The CDR3 spells CASSWGNNQPQHF. The CDR3 bases are TGTGCCAGCAGTTGGGGTAACAATCAGCCCCAGCATTTT.

This chain links TRBV5-5 with TRBJ1-2; D remains ambiguous. The V end lost 3 bases, the J end lost 5 bases, and 5 bases lay between the germline ends. Germline V CDR1 and CDR2: SGHKS, YYEKEE (reference sequence). This CDR3 comprises 11 residues. This chain's CDR3 is CASSWAYGYTF. The CDR3 nucleotides are TGTGCCAGCAGCTGGGCTTATGGCTACACCTTC.

Concerning this clone: Other nucleotide sequences from this sample produce the same CDR3. The genes are TRBV18 and TRBJ1-6, with no clear D. Trimming took off 2 bases at V and 7 bases at J, with 3 bases between the two ends. This CDR3 spans 12 amino acids. Per germline, CDR1 KGHSH and CDR2 LQKENI. The CDR3 DNA is TGTGCCAGCTCACCAGGGAATTCACCCCTCCACTTT. It codes for CASSPGNSPLHF.

The genes are TRBV24-1 and TRBJ1-5; 7 bases agree with TRBD1. Germline CDR1 KGHDR, CDR2 SFDVKD. Losses at the gene ends were 3 bases for V and 2 bases for J; bases not matched to a gene: 3. The CDR3 covers 15 residues. The CDR3 region is CATSDPGQGNQPQHF. The CDR3 coding sequence is TGTGCCACCAGTGATCCAGGACAGGGCAATCAGCCCCAGCATTTT.

The J gene is TRBJ1-1, the V gene TRBV27; 7 bases align to TRBD1. CDR3 length equals 15 residues. Germline V gene lookup returns CDR1 MNHEY and CDR2 SMNVEV (reference sequence). Losses at the gene ends were 4 bases for V and 0 bases for J; bases not matched to a gene: 5. The CDR3 region is CASSWDRSMNTEAFF. CDR3 in DNA: TGTGCCAGCAGTTGGGACAGATCCATGAACACTGAAGCTTTCTTT.

This chain joins TRBV6-2 or TRBV6-3 and TRBJ2-7; weak D call: TRBD1 (5 bases). The V gene lost 6 bases and the J gene lost 3 bases, with 15 bases spanning the gap. From germline, CDR1 is MNHEY and CDR2 SVGEGT. The CDR3 runs to 14 residues. The CDR3 region has the DNA TGTGCCAGCAGCAGTCACCAGGACAACTACGAGCAGTACTTC. The encoded protein is CASSSHQDNYEQYF.

The chain carries TRBV3-1 (or the pseudogene TRBV3-2) and TRBJ2-1, with D unresolved. Trimming took 0 bases from V and 8 from J, leaving 5 bases between them. The CDR3 contains 12 residues. Germline V gives CDR1 LGHDT, CDR2 YNNKEL (reference sequence). CDR3 sequence (DNA): TGTGCCAGCAGCCAAGATTTCCATGAGCAGTTCTTC. Protein sequence: CASSQDFHEQFF.

This clone was found once. This chain links TRBV3-1 (or the pseudogene TRBV3-2) with TRBJ1-5; 9 bases match TRBD1. This CDR3 comprises 15 residues. The germline CDR1 and CDR2 sequences are LGHDT and YNNKEL (reference sequence). The trim removed 1 base at V and 5 bases at J, leaving 3 bases unmatched. The chain's CDR3 is CASSQAGTGHQPQHF. The CDR3 DNA is TGTGCCAGCAGCCAAGCGGGGACAGGGCATCAGCCCCAGCATTTT.